The entry below describes one T cell receptor (beta chain). In the original workflow: Reference gene primers were amplified, and this amplification served to estimate nucleated cell counts. The table came from immunoSEQ multiplex PCR; TCRdb's copy has only in-frame clones and leaves some out. That table supplies the V and J calls and clone size; D and trimming were determined from the DNA. The table lists under 300,000 clones, 80% to 95% of them singletons. The data stem from a study of blood T cell repertoires in COVID-19. For the study at large: COVID-19 samples, acute and convalescent, were from the United States, Italy and Spain.

V was shortened by 8 bases and J by 5 bases, with 13 bases between the two germline ends. Germline V gene data show CDR1 as WNHNN and CDR2 as SYGVQD (reference sequence). CDR3 length: 13 residues. The specimen was peripheral blood. This TCR was sampled from a man aged 25 to 40 with COVID-19, enrolled during active disease. V usage is TRBV10-1 and J usage is TRBJ1-5, with D hard to call. This CDR3 is CASLVPGDQPQHF. The CDR3, as DNA: TGCGCCAGCCTGGTGCCCGGGGATCAGCCCCAGCATTTT.